The source of this TCR beta chain is a study of cytomegalovirus exposure and HLA in healthy donors. Study information: In a previous analysis, 95 million to 130 million unique TCR beta sequences were found from about 179 million T cells. Study-level points and caveats: In an earlier analysis, productive rearrangement rates for most beta V segments clustered near 87% or 30%. The records held CMV serostatus as the only immune exposure information.

Regarding this clone: Antigen specificity is unknown.

It was with 60 Vbeta and 13 Jbeta primers that the PCR ran. In the study's own analysis: Later analysis identified 80 million to 90 million unique TCR beta chains, 9 million to 12 million shared. Repertoires were generated with immunoSEQ multiplex PCR, while TCRdb's copy carries only in-frame clones and drops some. The DNA gave D and trimming, while V, J and clone size come from that table. The table includes 150,000 to 170,000 clones, around 72% detected once. The length of the CDR3 is 14 residues. From germline, CDR1 is MDHEN and CDR2 SYDVKM. V was pared by 7 bases and J by 7 bases, with 10 bases of the junction left unmatched.

The genes are TRBV28 and TRBJ1-5, with 7 bases identical to TRBD1. The sequence was collected from a young man in good health and CMV-seronegative. What was sequenced was PBMCs. Written as DNA, the CDR3 is TGTGCCAGCAATGTAGGACAGGTCAAGCAGCCCCAGCATTTT. It is translated as CASNVGQVKQPQHF.